This TCR beta chain was recorded in a study of blood T cell repertoires in COVID-19. Study-wide background: Acute and convalescent COVID-19 samples came from the United States, Italy and Spain. T cells, B-cell-depleted T cells, or PBMCs provided the cDNA or gDNA that served as material.

Authors' processing steps: Reference gene primer amplification in the assay estimated nucleated cell counts. Sequencing was performed with immunoSEQ multiplex PCR; in TCRdb, only in-frame clones are kept and a portion is missing. V and J calls and clone size are those listed in that table; D and trimming were worked out from the DNA. The profile shows about 210,000 clones, about four fifths of them singletons. J gave up 2 bases and V 7 bases, and 10 bases lay outside the gene matches. Germline CDR1 reads SQVTM; CDR2 reads ANQGSEA. The CDR3 totals 14 residues. The sequence was obtained from a woman between 45 and 60 years old with active or convalescent COVID-19. Source material: peripheral blood. The genes are TRBV29-1 and TRBJ2-7, with 8 nucleotides matching TRBD1. The CDR3: CSASTGTGAYEQYF. The CDR3 DNA is TGCAGCGCCTCGACCGGGACAGGAGCCTACGAGCAGTACTTC.